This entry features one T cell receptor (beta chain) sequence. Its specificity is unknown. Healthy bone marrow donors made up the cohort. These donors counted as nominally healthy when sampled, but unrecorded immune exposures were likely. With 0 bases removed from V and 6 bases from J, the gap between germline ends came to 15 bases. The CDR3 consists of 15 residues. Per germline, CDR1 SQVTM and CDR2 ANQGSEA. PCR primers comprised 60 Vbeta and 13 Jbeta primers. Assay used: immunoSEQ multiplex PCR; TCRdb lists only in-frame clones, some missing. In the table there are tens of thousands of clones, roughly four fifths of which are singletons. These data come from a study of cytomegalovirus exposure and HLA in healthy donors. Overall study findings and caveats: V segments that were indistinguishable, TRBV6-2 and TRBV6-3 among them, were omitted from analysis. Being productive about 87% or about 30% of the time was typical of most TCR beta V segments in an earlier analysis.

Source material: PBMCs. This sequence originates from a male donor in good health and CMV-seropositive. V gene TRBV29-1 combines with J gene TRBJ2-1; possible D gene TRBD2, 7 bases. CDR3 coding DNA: TGCAGCGTTGAAGAATGGGGGGGGGCGTCCAATGAGCAGTTCTTC. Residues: CSVEEWGGASNEQFF.